Ten or more counts support the clone carrying this TCR beta chain. Its antigen is still unknown. The data were taken from a study of T cells after yellow fever vaccination. Study summary: Researchers used SMART-Seq v4 Ultra Low Input to prepare fractions that had low cell numbers.

Whole-study findings and limits: Boosting was followed by the reappearance of most primary-vaccination clones (under 97% CD4, around 91% CD8). Repertoires obtained by FACS sorting could include abundant clonotypes that entered as contaminants from the bulk population.

The length of the CDR3 is 15 residues. V trimming: 7 bases; J trimming: 0 bases; junction bases outside the gene matches: 7. A universal primer site and UMIs were added as TCR cDNA was made by 5'RACE template switching. Each CDR3 protein gets one entry after TCRdb re-called the 5' RACE reads with MiXCR. The sample lists 450,000 to 650,000 distinct CDR3 sequences, approximately 12% occurring once. The sequencing here drew on PBMCs, taken on the day of the yellow fever booster vaccination. This TCR was sampled from a young man who received the YFV17D yellow fever vaccine. This chain uses TRBV12-3 or TRBV12-4 with TRBJ2-7; 9 positions match TRBD1. In DNA form, the CDR3 reads TGTGCCAGCACGGCGGGGACAGGGAGCTCCTACGAGCAGTACTTC. Amino acids: CASTAGTGSSYEQYF.